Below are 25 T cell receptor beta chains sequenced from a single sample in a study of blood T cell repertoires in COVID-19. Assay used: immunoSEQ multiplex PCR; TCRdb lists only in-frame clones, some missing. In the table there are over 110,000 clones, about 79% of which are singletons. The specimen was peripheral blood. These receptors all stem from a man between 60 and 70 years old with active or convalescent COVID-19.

DNA for the CDR3: TGTGCCAGCAGCTTAGACTCCGCAGGGGCTAATTCACCCCTCCACTTT. Its translation: CASSLDSAGANSPLHF. The chain recombines TRBV7-2 with TRBJ1-6; tentative D call: TRBD1 (6 bases). The V gene lost 1 base and the J gene lost 6 bases, with 13 bases spanning the gap. This CDR3 is 16 amino acids long. The germline gives CDR1 SGHTA, CDR2 FQGNSA.

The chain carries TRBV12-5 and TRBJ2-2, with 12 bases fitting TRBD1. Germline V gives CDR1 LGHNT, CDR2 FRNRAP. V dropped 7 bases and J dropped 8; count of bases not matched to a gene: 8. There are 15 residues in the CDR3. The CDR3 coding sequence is TGTGCTAGTGCCTCCCGGGACAGGGGGCCGGGGGAGCTGTTTTTT. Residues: CASASRDRGPGELFF. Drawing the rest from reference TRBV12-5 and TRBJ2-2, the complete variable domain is DARVTQTPRHKVTEMGQEVTMRCQPILGHNTVFWYRQTMMQGLELLAYFRNRAPLDDSGMPKDRFSAEMPDATLATLKIQPSEPRDSAVYFCASASRDRGPGELFFGEGSRLTVL.

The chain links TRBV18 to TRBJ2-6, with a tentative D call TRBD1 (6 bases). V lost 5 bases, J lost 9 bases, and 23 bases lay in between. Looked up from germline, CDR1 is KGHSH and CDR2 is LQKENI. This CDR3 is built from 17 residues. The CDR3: CASSTSNLQGMVNVLTF. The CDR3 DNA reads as TGTGCCAGCTCAACCTCCAATTTACAGGGAATGGTCAACGTCCTGACTTTC.

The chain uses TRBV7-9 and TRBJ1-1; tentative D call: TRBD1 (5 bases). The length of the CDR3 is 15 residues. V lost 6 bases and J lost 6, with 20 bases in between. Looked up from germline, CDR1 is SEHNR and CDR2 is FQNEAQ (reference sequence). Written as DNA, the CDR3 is TGTGCCAGCAGGCAAACGTGGGGGGGGAGCGCTGAAGCTTTCTTT. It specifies CASRQTWGGSAEAFF.

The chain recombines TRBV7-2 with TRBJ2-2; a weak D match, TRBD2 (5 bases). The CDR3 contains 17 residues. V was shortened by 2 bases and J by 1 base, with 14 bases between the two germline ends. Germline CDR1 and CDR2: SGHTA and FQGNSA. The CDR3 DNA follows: TGTGCCAGCAGCTTATCCCGGGGTGGTCTGAACACCGGGGAGCTGTTTTTT. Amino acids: CASSLSRGGLNTGELFF.

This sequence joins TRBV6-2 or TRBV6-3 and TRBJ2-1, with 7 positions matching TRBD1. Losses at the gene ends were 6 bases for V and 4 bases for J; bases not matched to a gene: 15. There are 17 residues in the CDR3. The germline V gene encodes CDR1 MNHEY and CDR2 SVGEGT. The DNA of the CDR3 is TGTGCCAGCAGCCCTTATCCCAGACAGGGTGCTTACAATGAGCAGTTCTTC. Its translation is CASSPYPRQGAYNEQFF.

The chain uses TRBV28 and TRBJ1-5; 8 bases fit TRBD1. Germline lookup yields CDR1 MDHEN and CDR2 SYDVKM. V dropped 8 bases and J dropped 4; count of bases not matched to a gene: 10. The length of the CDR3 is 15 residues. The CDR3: CASGPPGQVNQPQHF. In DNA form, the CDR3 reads TGTGCCAGCGGACCGCCGGGACAGGTTAATCAGCCCCAGCATTTT.

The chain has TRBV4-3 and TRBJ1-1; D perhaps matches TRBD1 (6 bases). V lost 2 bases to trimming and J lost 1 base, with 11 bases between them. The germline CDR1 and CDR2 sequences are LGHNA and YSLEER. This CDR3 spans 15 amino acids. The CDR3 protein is CASSQHPTGNTEAFF. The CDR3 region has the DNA TGCGCCAGCAGCCAACACCCGACAGGGAACACTGAAGCTTTCTTT.

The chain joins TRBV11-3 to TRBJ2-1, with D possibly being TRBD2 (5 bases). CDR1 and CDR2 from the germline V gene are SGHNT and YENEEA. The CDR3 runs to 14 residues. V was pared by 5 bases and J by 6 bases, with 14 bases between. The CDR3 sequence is CASSEDSPGNEQFF. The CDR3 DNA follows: TGTGCCAGCAGCGAGGACTCGCCTGGCAATGAGCAGTTCTTC. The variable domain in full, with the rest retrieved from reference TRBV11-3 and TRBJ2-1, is EAGVVQSPRYKIIEKKQPVAFWCNPISGHNTLYWYLQNLGQGPELLIRYENEEAVDDSQLPKDRFSAERLKGVDSTLKIQPAELGDSAVYLCASSEDSPGNEQFFGPGTRLTVL.

The CDR3 spells CASSIIWPSGGTDTQYF. The CDR3 bases are TGTGCCAGTAGTATTATCTGGCCTAGCGGGGGCACAGATACGCAGTATTTT. The rearrangement links TRBV19 to TRBJ2-3, with TRBD2 matching over 9 bases. This CDR3 has 17 residues. Per the germline V gene, CDR1 is LNHDA and CDR2 is SQIVND (reference sequence). Germline trimming cut 3 bases from V and 1 base from J; bases unmatched to any gene: 8.

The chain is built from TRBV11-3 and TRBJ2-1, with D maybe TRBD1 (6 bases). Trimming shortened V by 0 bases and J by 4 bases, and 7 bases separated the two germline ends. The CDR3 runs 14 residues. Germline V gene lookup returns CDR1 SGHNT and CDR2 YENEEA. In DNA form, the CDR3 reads TGTGCCAGCAGCTTAGAGGGGGCATACAATGAGCAGTTCTTC. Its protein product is CASSLEGAYNEQFF.

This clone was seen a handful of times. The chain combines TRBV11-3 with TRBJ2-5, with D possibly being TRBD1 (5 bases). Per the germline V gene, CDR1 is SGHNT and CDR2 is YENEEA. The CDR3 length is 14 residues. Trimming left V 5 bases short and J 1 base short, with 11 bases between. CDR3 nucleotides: TGTGCCAGCAGCCCCAGACAGCCCCAAGAGACCCAGTACTTC. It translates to CASSPRQPQETQYF.

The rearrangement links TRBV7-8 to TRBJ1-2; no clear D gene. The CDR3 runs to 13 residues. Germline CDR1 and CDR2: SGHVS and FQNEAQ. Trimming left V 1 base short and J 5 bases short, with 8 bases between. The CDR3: CASSLGARYGYTF. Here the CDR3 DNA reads TGTGCCAGCAGCTTAGGGGCAAGATATGGCTACACCTTC.

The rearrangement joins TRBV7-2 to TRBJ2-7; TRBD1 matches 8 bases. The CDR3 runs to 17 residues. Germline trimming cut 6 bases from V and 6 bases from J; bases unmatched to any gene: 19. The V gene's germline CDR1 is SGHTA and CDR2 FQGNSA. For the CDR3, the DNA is TGTGCCAGCAGTTATAGGTTCGGCAGGGGGCCTGCGGGCGAGCAGTACTTC. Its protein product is CASSYRFGRGPAGEQYF. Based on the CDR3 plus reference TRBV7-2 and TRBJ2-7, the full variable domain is GAGVSQSPSNKVTEKGKDVELRCDPISGHTALYWYRQSLGQGLEFLIYFQGNSAPDKSGLPSDRFSAERTGGSVSTLTIQRTQQEDSAVYLCASSYRFGRGPAGEQYFGPGTRLTVT.

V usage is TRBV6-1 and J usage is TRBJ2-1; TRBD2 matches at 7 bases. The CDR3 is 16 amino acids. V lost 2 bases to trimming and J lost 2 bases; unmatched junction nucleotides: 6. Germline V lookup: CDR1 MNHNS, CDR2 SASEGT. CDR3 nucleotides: TGTGCCAGCAGTGAATTTGGCGGGAGCACCTACAATGAGCAGTTCTTC. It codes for CASSEFGGSTYNEQFF.

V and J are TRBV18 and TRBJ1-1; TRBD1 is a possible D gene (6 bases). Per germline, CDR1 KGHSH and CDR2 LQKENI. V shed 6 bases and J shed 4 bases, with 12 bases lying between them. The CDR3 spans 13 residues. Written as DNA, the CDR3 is TGTGCCAGCTCGCGGACAGCTTCCACTGAAGCTTTCTTT. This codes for CASSRTASTEAFF.

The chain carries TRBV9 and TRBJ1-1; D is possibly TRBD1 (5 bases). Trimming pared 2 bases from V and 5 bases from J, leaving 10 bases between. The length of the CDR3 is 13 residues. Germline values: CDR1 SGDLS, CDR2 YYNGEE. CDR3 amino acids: CASSVQGGTEAFF. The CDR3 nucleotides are TGTGCCAGCAGCGTTCAGGGAGGAACTGAAGCTTTCTTT.

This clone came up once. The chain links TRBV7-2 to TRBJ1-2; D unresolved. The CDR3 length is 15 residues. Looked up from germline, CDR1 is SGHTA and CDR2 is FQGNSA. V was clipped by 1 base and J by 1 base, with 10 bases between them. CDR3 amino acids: CASSLGSGVNYGYTF. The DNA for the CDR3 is TGTGCCAGCAGCTTAGGATCCGGGGTTAACTATGGCTACACCTTC.

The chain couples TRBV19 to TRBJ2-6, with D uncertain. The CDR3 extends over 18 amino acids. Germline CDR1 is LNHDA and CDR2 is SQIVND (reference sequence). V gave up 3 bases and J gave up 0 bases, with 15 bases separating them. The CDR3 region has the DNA TGTGCCAGTAGTATCTTTCCAGGCCCGACCTCTGGGGCCAACGTCCTGACTTTC. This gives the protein CASSIFPGPTSGANVLTF.

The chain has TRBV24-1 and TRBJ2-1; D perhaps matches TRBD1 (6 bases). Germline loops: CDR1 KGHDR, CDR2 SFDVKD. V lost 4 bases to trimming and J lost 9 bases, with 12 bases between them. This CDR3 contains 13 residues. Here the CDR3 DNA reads TGTGCCACCAGTGAAATACAGGGTGGTGAGCAGTTCTTC. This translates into CATSEIQGGEQFF.

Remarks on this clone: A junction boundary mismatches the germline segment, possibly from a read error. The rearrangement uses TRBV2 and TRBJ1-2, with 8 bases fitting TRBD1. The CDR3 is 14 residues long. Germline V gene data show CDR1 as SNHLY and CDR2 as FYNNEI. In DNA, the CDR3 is TGTGCCAGCAGCGAAGACAGGGGCAACTATGGCTACACCTTC. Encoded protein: CASSEDRGNYGYTF.

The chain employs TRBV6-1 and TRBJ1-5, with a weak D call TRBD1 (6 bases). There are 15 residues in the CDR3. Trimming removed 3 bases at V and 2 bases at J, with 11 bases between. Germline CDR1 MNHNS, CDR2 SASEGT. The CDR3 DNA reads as TGTGCCAGCAGTGAGGGGGACACCGGCAATCAGCCCCAGCATTTT. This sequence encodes CASSEGDTGNQPQHF.

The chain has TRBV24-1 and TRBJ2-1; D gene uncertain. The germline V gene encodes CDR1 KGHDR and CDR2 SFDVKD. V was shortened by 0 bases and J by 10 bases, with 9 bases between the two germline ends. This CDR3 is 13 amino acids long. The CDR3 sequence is CATSDLLRSEQFF. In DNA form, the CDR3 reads TGTGCCACCAGTGATTTGCTACGGTCAGAGCAGTTCTTC.

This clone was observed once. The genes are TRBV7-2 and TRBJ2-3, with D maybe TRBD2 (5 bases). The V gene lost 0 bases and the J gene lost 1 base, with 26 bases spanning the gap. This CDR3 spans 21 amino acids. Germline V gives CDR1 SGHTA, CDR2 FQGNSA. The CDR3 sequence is CASSLAPVENPFTGGTDTQYF. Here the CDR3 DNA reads TGTGCCAGCAGCTTAGCGCCTGTGGAGAACCCTTTTACCGGGGGCACAGATACGCAGTATTTT.

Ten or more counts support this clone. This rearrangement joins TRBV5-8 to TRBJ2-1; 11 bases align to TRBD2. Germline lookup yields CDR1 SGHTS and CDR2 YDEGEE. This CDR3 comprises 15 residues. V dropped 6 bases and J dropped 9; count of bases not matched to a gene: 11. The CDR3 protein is CASILASGRYSEQFF. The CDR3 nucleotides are TGTGCCAGCATCCTGGCTAGCGGGAGGTACTCTGAGCAGTTCTTC.